The T cell receptor (beta chain) described here comes from a study of blood T cell repertoires in COVID-19. Some clones are missing from TCRdb's copy, which holds only in-frame ones; the method was immunoSEQ multiplex PCR. The sample includes about 190,000 clones, 90% seen only once; the top ten take 0.55% to 0.8%. Germline V gives CDR1 SGHNT, CDR2 YYREEE (reference sequence). This CDR3 has 13 amino acids. V dropped 4 bases and J dropped 11; count of bases not matched to a gene: 5. What was sequenced was peripheral blood. The clonotype was recovered from a man in his forties or fifties with acute or convalescent COVID-19. The chain uses TRBV5-4 and TRBJ1-6; 8 positions match TRBD1. CDR3 DNA sequence: TGTGCCAGCAGCGGACAGGGTTTTGCACCCCTCCACTTT. Encoded protein: CASSGQGFAPLHF.